This T cell receptor beta chain originates from a study of blood T cell repertoires in COVID-19. The wider study: The United States, Italy and Spain provided the acute and convalescent COVID-19 samples. In each case, the material was cDNA or gDNA derived from T cells, B-cell-depleted T cells, or PBMCs.

Per the original methods: The assay estimated nucleated cells by amplifying reference gene primers. TCRdb keeps only in-frame clones here, not all; method: immunoSEQ multiplex PCR. For V, J and clone size, that table is used; D and trimming come from the DNA. The table includes some 250,000 clones, roughly nine tenths detected once. Trimming stripped 0 bases from V and 2 bases from J, with 8 bases between. Per the germline V gene, CDR1 is SGHAT and CDR2 is FQNNGV. The CDR3 sequence is 15 residues long. The receptor's source is a man between 60 and 70 years old with acute or convalescent COVID-19. The genes are TRBV11-2 and TRBJ2-1, with D possibly TRBD2 on 6 matching bases. Source material: peripheral blood. This CDR3 is CASSLEGGTYNEQFF. DNA for the CDR3: TGTGCCAGCAGCTTAGAGGGCGGGACCTACAATGAGCAGTTCTTC. The full variable domain, completed using reference TRBV11-2 and TRBJ2-1, is EAGVAQSPRYKIIEKRQSVAFWCNPISGHATLYWYQQILGQGPKLLIQFQNNGVVDDSQLPKDRFSAERLKGVDSTLKIQPAKLEDSAVYLCASSLEGGTYNEQFFGPGTRLTVL.